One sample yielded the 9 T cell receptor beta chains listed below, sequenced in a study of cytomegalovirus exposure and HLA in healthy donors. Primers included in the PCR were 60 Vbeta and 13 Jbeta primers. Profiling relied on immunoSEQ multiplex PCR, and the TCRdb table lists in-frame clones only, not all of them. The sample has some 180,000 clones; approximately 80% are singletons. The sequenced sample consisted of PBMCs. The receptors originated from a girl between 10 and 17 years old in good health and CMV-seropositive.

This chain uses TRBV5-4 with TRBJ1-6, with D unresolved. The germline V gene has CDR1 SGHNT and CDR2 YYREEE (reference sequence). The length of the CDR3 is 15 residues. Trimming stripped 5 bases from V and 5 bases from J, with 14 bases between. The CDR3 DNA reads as TGTGCCAGCAGGATTTGGGCCTCTGATAATTCACCCCTCCACTTT. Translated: CASRIWASDNSPLHF.

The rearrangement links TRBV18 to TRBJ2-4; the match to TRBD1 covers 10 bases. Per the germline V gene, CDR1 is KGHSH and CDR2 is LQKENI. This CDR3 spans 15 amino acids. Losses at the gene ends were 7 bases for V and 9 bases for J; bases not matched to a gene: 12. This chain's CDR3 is CASLIPGQGSGIQYF. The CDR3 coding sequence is TGTGCCAGCTTAATTCCGGGACAGGGGTCAGGCATTCAGTACTTC.

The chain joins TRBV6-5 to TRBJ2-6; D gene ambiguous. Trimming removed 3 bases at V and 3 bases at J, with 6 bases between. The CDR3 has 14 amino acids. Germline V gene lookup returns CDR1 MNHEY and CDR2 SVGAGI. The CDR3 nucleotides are TGTGCCAGCAGTTATTCGGGTGGGGCCAACGTCCTGACTTTC. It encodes CASSYSGGANVLTF.

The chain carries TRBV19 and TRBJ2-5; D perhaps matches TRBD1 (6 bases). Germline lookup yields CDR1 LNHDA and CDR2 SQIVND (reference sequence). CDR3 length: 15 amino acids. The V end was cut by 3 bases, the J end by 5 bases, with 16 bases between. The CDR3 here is CASSIGQGREETQYF. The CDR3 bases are TGTGCCAGTAGTATCGGGCAGGGGCGCGAGGAGACCCAGTACTTC.

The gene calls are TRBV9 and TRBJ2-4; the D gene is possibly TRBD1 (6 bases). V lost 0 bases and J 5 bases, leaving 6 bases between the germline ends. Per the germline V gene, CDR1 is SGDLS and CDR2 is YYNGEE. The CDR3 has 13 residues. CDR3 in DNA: TGTGCCAGCAGCGTAGCAGGGGAAAACATTCAGTACTTC. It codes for CASSVAGENIQYF.

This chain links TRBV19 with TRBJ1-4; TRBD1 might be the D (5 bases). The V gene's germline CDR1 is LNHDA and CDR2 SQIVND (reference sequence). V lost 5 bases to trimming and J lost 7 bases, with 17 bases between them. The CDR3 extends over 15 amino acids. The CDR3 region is CASSAGRGEGEKLFF. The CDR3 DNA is TGTGCCAGTAGTGCCGGGAGGGGTGAGGGTGAAAAACTGTTTTTT.

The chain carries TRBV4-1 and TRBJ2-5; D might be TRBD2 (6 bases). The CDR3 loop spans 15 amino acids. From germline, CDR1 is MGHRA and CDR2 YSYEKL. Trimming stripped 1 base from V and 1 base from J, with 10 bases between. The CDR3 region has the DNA TGCGCCAGCAGCCAAGTCTTACTAGCCCAAGAGACCCAGTACTTC. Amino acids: CASSQVLLAQETQYF.

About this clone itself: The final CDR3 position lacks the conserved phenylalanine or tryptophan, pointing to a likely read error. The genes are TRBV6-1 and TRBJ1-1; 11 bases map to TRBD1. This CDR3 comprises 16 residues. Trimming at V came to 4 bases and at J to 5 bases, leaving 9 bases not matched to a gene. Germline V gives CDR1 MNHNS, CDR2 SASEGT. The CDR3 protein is CASSVRTGGAGTEAFL. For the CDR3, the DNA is TGTGCCAGCAGTGTCCGGACAGGGGGCGCGGGGACTGAAGCTTTCCTT.

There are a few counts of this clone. This chain's CDR3 is CASSPGLAPYF. CDR3 coding DNA: TGTGCCAGCAGCCCGGGACTAGCCCCGTACTTC. This chain links TRBV7-9 with TRBJ2-7; 9 positions match TRBD2. The CDR3 length is 11 residues. With 5 bases clipped from V and 12 bases from J, the junction kept 5 bases outside the gene matches. The V gene's germline CDR1 is SEHNR and CDR2 FQNEAQ (reference sequence).